Listed below are T cell receptor beta chains from one sample, sequenced in a study of Graves' ophthalmopathy and Graves' hyperthyroidism. TCRdb reprocessed the multiplex PCR reads with MiXCR, giving one entry per CDR3 protein. Found here are hundreds of thousands of distinct CDR3 sequences, 45% to 55% of them singletons; the top ten hold less than 50%. Sequences were obtained from peripheral blood. Source of these receptors: an adult man with Graves' ophthalmopathy. Each CDR3 is given with its conserved first and last residue.

TRBJ1-1 | TRBV29-1 | CSGLTGGDEAFF
TRBJ1-2 | TRBV2 | CASSGSGQGGYTF
TRBJ2-5 | TRBV12-3/TRBV12-4 | CASSPAKAGPLGTQYF
TRBJ2-5 | TRBV20-1 | CSADQETQYF
TRBJ1-3 | TRBV12-3/TRBV12-4 | CASSSTEEGGNTIYF
TRBJ1-2 | TRBV7-9 | CASSAYGDGYGYTF
TRBJ2-3 | TRBV10-3 | CAISETRLPTDTQYF
TRBJ1-6 | TRBV9 | CASSYTGRHSPLHF
TRBJ2-5 | TRBV5-1 | CASLGGSEETQYF
TRBJ1-1 | TRBV20-1 | CSALDTNTEAFF
TRBJ2-2 | TRBV4-1 | CASSPVAGYGELFF
TRBJ2-7 | TRBV27 | CASSMSGTGGVGQYF
TRBJ2-7 | TRBV7-3 | CASSTSGGAGYEQYF
TRBJ2-7 | TRBV20-1 | CSAGPWTGGSYEQYF
TRBJ2-2 | TRBV7-8 | CASSLAQNTGELFF
TRBJ2-7 | TRBV6-5 | CASRYPKGGGGYEQYF
TRBJ2-7 | TRBV6-6 | CASSYRDRASGEQYF
TRBJ2-7 | TRBV7-9 | CASSKYRDNFYEQYF
TRBJ2-2 | TRBV9 | CASSLGTGGPGELFF
TRBJ2-2 | TRBV6-6 | CASSFGSNTGELFF
TRBJ1-2 | TRBV11-2 | CASSLGLATLGYTF
NA | TRBV10-3 | CASSLGYEDRGYYEQYF
TRBJ1-5 | TRBV20-1 | CSAEGGVRSNHPQHF
TRBJ1-3 | TRBV27 | CASSPSRVSGNTIYF
TRBJ1-5 | TRBV2 | CASSPSLYQPQHF
TRBJ2-7 | TRBV28 | CASSSRSPEYF
TRBJ1-2 | TRBV20-1 | CSARAGDAYGYTF
TRBJ1-4 | TRBV19 | CASIDPPRLFF
TRBJ2-3 | TRBV4-1 | CASSQAPSGADTQYF
TRBJ1-6 | TRBV7-9 | CASSLELRTDLRSPLHF
NA | TRBV7-3 | CASSLVESGSNTQYF
TRBJ2-2 | TRBV29-1 | CSVEGRLAGGPAGELFF
TRBJ2-2 | TRBV9 | CASSGTRDTGELFF
TRBJ2-7 | TRBV12-3/TRBV12-4 | CASSWQGARPYEQYF
TRBJ1-2 | TRBV7-9 | CASSRAPGQGARGYTF
TRBJ2-7 | TRBV29-1 | CSVESKVTPYEQYF
TRBJ2-6 | TRBV20-1 | CSARPALGSGANVLTF
TRBJ1-2 | TRBV29-1 | CSVEDHHGDSYGYTF
TRBJ2-5 | TRBV5-1 | CASSLEGTKQETQYF
TRBJ1-4 | TRBV5-1 | CASSPGQLSNEKLFF
TRBJ1-2 | TRBV12-3/TRBV12-4 | CASSFGGGGYGYTF
TRBJ1-2 | TRBV2 | CASRANRGGYTF
TRBJ1-2 | TRBV20-1 | CSARGAPPYGYTF
TRBJ2-7 | TRBV19 | CASSIAGIGYEQYF
TRBJ2-7 | TRBV7-9 | CASSLAGISSYEQYF
TRBJ1-6 | TRBV10-1 | CASSSRAGTGEGSPLHF
TRBJ2-7 | TRBV18 | CASSPGTGDYEQYF
TRBJ1-5 | TRBV5-8 | CASSRTVSQPQHF
TRBJ2-2 | TRBV4-2 | CASSQDRVGTGELFF
TRBJ1-1 | TRBV29-1 | CSVATGMGAVRAFF
TRBJ2-2 | TRBV5-1 | CASSSGTGLSNTGELFF
TRBJ1-5 | TRBV20-1 | CSAVRTQGLGQPQHF
TRBJ1-5 | TRBV10-2 | CASSEGSGEAQHF
TRBJ1-4 | TRBV5-1 | CASSMDRPNEKLFF
TRBJ1-3 | TRBV7-2 | CASSQLGQAGNTIYF